These 21 T cell receptor beta chains originate from one sample sequenced in a study of T-cell reconstitution after alpha-beta-depleted transplantation in children. Unique molecular identifiers were used to barcode this TCRbeta library. MiXCR, run by TCRdb on the PCR reads, gives a single entry per CDR3 protein. Counted here are fewer than 1 million distinct CDR3 sequences, roughly 15% occurring once; the ten biggest clones make up just under 5%. Specimen: PBMCs, mostly from graft donor cells, collected 360 days after TCRalphabeta/CD19-depleted stem cell transplant. Receptors originate from a male patient between 10 and 17 years old who had a stem cell transplant for acute lymphoblastic leukemia, so the T cells may come from the graft donor.

A few counts support this clonotype. The chain recombines TRBV24-1 with TRBJ1-2, with 8 bases fitting TRBD1. The CDR3 has 16 residues. Germline CDR1 is KGHDR and CDR2 is SFDVKD. V lost 3 bases and J lost 8; bases outside the gene matches: 13. Here the CDR3 reads CATSDPPGTGSPGYTF. The CDR3 DNA sequence: TGTGCCACCAGTGATCCTCCCGGGACAGGTTCCCCAGGCTACACCTTC.

This clonotype appeared a few times. This chain connects TRBV5-6 to TRBJ2-5; D perhaps matches TRBD2 (5 bases). Germline lookup yields CDR1 SGHDT and CDR2 YYEEEE. The CDR3 loop spans 13 amino acids. Trimming took 1 base from V and 5 from J, leaving 9 bases between them. The CDR3 bases are TGTGCCAGCAGCTTGAGAGGGTGGGAGACCCAGTACTTC. Protein product: CASSLRGWETQYF.

The rearrangement links TRBV7-6 to TRBJ2-7, with 11 bases aligning to TRBD2. The CDR3 contains 15 residues. The V gene's germline CDR1 is SGHVS and CDR2 FNYEAQ. The junction had 7 bases not matched to a gene; V was cut back by 4 bases and J by 5 bases. The CDR3 DNA sequence: TGTGCCAGCAGCTCAAGACTAGCGGGAATCGACGAGCAGTACTTC. It codes for CASSSRLAGIDEQYF. Based on the CDR3 plus reference TRBV7-6 and TRBJ2-7, the full variable domain is GAGVSQSPRYKVTKRGQDVALRCDPISGHVSLYWYRQALGQGPEFLTYFNYEAQQDKSGLPNDRFSAERPEGSISTLTIQRTEQRDSAMYRCASSSRLAGIDEQYFGPGTRLTVT.

This clonotype was seen a few times. This chain uses TRBV10-3 with TRBJ2-5, with D possibly being TRBD2 (6 bases). Germline V CDR1 and CDR2: ENHRY, SYGVKD. V was cut by 4 bases and J by 2 bases, with 11 bases left in between. This CDR3 has 14 amino acids. In nucleotides, the CDR3 is TGTGCCATCAGTGGAGTGGCGGGACAAGAGACCCAGTACTTC. This encodes CAISGVAGQETQYF.

This clonotype has a count of ten or more. This chain links TRBV19 with TRBJ2-3; D is undetermined. Trimming removed 7 bases at V and 2 bases at J, with 10 bases between. The CDR3 spans 13 residues. Germline V gives CDR1 LNHDA, CDR2 SQIVND (reference sequence). CDR3 sequence: CASMWANTDTQYF. DNA of the CDR3: TGTGCCAGTATGTGGGCTAACACAGATACGCAGTATTTT.

This clonotype was observed a few times. This sequence joins TRBV29-1 and TRBJ2-7; 8 bases are shared with TRBD2. The germline CDR1 and CDR2 sequences are SQVTM and ANQGSEA. The ends lost 0 bases at V and 4 bases at J; junction bases unmatched: 17. This CDR3 has 18 residues. DNA for the CDR3: TGCAGCGTTGAAGATATTGGGACTAGAGGGTTCGGGCTGTACGAGCAGTACTTC. It encodes CSVEDIGTRGFGLYEQYF.

This clonotype was detected only a few times. This chain connects TRBV28 to TRBJ2-7; unclear D gene. Germline CDR1 is MDHEN and CDR2 is SYDVKM. V shed 3 bases and J shed 5 bases, with 11 bases lying between them. The CDR3 is 13 amino acids. The CDR3 DNA reads TGTGCCAGCAGTTTGCTGCCGGGCCACGAGCAGTACTTC. Amino acids: CASSLLPGHEQYF.

The chain recombines TRBV25-1 with TRBJ2-7; D is perhaps TRBD1 (6 bases). The CDR3 runs 17 residues. V gave up 2 bases and J gave up 2 bases, with 19 bases separating them. Germline V gives CDR1 MGHDK, CDR2 SYGVNS. CDR3 loop: CASSERGQGRSTYEQYF. The DNA for the CDR3 is TGTGCCAGCAGTGAAAGAGGGCAGGGGCGGTCGACCTACGAGCAGTACTTC.

This clonotype was observed a handful of times. The rearrangement joins TRBV18 to TRBJ2-7; 7 nucleotides line up with TRBD2. The CDR3 spans 16 residues. Trimming at V came to 2 bases and at J to 0 bases, leaving 7 bases not matched to a gene. Germline V gene data show CDR1 as KGHSH and CDR2 as LQKENI. CDR3 nucleotides: TGTGCCAGCTCACCAGGGAGGGCAGGCTACTCCTACGAGCAGTACTTC. Its translation is CASSPGRAGYSYEQYF.

This rearrangement joins TRBV29-1 to TRBJ2-1; 10 nucleotides agree with TRBD1. J gave up 3 bases and V 7 bases, and 6 bases lay outside the gene matches. CDR3 size: 14 residues. Germline V gives CDR1 SQVTM, CDR2 ANQGSEA. The CDR3 sequence is CSETGTGVYNEQFF. Written as DNA, the CDR3 is TGCAGCGAAACCGGGACAGGGGTCTACAATGAGCAGTTCTTC.

The V gene is TRBV11-1, the J gene TRBJ2-7; D is possibly TRBD1 (6 bases). The CDR3 has 15 residues. CDR1 and CDR2 from the germline V gene are SGHAT and FQDESV (reference sequence). Trimming removed 1 base at V and 0 bases at J, with 10 bases between. CDR3 sequence: CASSLGQATSYEQYF. CDR3 DNA: TGTGCCAGCAGCTTAGGACAGGCGACCTCCTACGAGCAGTACTTC.

This chain connects TRBV29-1 to TRBJ2-7, with D tentatively TRBD1 (5 bases). There are 12 residues in the CDR3. The V end lost 7 bases, the J end lost 5 bases, and 15 bases lay between the germline ends. The germline CDR1 and CDR2 sequences are SQVTM and ANQGSEA. The CDR3 loop is CSASADSHEQYF. In nucleotides, the CDR3 is TGCAGCGCCTCGGCCGACAGCCACGAGCAGTACTTC.

This clonotype has more than one count but fewer than ten. V and J are TRBV11-2 and TRBJ2-1; 14 positions agree with TRBD2. J gave up 12 bases and V 5 bases, and 9 bases lay outside the gene matches. The CDR3 contains 15 residues. In germline, CDR1 is SGHAT, CDR2 FQNNGV. As DNA, the CDR3 is TGTGCCAGCAGCATCGGGACTAGCGGGAGAGGTGTGCAGTTCTTC. Its translation: CASSIGTSGRGVQFF.

In its sample, this clonotype was seen a few times. This chain uses TRBV12-3 or TRBV12-4 with TRBJ1-3; D may be TRBD1 (5 bases). The V and J ends lost 5 bases and 2 bases respectively, with 19 bases between them. The CDR3 has 17 amino acids. CDR3 DNA sequence: TGTGCCAGCAGTACCCGACAGAATACTATTACTGGAAACACCATATATTTT. It codes for CASSTRQNTITGNTIYF.

This clonotype has more than one count but fewer than ten. The CDR3 loop is CSAPDEDTQYF. In nucleotides, the CDR3 is TGCAGTGCTCCGGACGAAGATACGCAGTATTTT. The rearrangement joins TRBV20-1 to TRBJ2-3; D remains unclear. Germline-derived CDR1 and CDR2 are DFQATT and SNEGSKA (reference sequence). The CDR3 contains 11 residues. The V and J ends lost 5 bases and 5 bases respectively, with 8 bases between them.

This clonotype was detected only a few times. This chain joins TRBV2 and TRBJ1-5; tentatively, D is TRBD1 (6 bases). There are 13 residues in the CDR3. Germline V CDR1 and CDR2: SNHLY, FYNNEI. The V end was cut by 8 bases, the J end by 3 bases, with 11 bases between. The CDR3 region has the DNA TGTGCCAGCCTCTACAGGGTCAATCAGCCCCAGCATTTT. This codes for CASLYRVNQPQHF.

This clonotype was observed at least ten times. The rearrangement joins TRBV6-5 to TRBJ2-2; possibly TRBD2 for D (9 bases). CDR1 and CDR2 from the germline V gene are MNHEY and SVGAGI. The germline V and J ends were trimmed by 6 bases and 9 bases, with 23 bases remaining between them. This CDR3 contains 16 residues. As DNA, the CDR3 is TGTGCCAGCAGCTACACAGGGGGGCTAGCGGGATGGGAGCTGTTTTTT. It is translated as CASSYTGGLAGWELFF.

The chain couples TRBV3-1 to TRBJ2-5; the D is unclear. The germline V and J ends were trimmed by 5 bases and 5 bases, with 9 bases remaining between them. The CDR3 contains 12 residues. Germline-derived CDR1 and CDR2 are LGHDT and YNNKEL (reference sequence). CDR3 sequence: CASSFYHETQYF. For the CDR3, the DNA is TGTGCCAGCAGCTTTTATCACGAGACCCAGTACTTC.

This CDR3 is CASSQEGGGRMNTEAFF. The CDR3 DNA follows: TGCGCCAGCAGCCAAGAAGGAGGGGGGAGGATGAACACTGAAGCTTTCTTT. V gene TRBV4-1 combines with J gene TRBJ1-1; possible D gene TRBD1, 6 bases. Trimming removed 0 bases at V and 0 bases at J, with 14 bases between. Germline values: CDR1 MGHRA, CDR2 YSYEKL. The CDR3 sequence is 17 residues long.

The CDR3 DNA reads as TGTGCCAGCAGCCTGAGGAACTTCTCCTACAATGAGCAGTTCTTC. Translation: CASSLRNFSYNEQFF. This chain joins TRBV5-5 and TRBJ2-1; D not certain. Per germline, CDR1 SGHKS and CDR2 YYEKEE (reference sequence). This CDR3 is built from 15 residues. V gave up 4 bases and J gave up 0 bases, with 11 bases separating them.

This clonotype was counted between two and nine times. The chain uses TRBV18 and TRBJ2-7; D tentatively fits TRBD1 or TRBD2 (5 bases each). The V gene's germline CDR1 is KGHSH and CDR2 LQKENI. This CDR3 spans 15 amino acids. The V gene lost 3 bases and the J gene lost 0 bases, with 12 bases spanning the gap. CDR3 nucleotide sequence: TGTGCCAGCTCACCGTATGGGACGATCTCCTACGAGCAGTACTTC. Its translation is CASSPYGTISYEQYF.